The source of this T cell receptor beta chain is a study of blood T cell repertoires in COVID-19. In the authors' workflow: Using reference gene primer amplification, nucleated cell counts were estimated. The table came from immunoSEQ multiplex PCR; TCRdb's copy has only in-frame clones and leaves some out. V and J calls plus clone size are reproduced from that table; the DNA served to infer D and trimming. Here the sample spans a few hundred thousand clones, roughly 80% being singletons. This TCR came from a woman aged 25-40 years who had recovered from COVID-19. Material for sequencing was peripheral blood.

The CDR3 DNA reads as TGTGCCAGTAGTATGGGGACACAACTTAATCAGCCCCAGCATTTT. Its translation is CASSMGTQLNQPQHF. The chain couples TRBV19 to TRBJ1-5; tentative D call: TRBD1 (6 bases). There are 15 residues in the CDR3. In germline, CDR1 is LNHDA, CDR2 SQIVND (reference sequence). V lost 3 bases and J lost 4, with 13 bases in between.